This T cell receptor beta chain was recovered during a study of T cell repertoires in aging, cancer and after chemotherapy. Study information: Healthy donor repertoires were recorded over several months to years and showed clear clonal overlap.

The template was genomic DNA from peripheral blood, not RNA. Regarding the study as a whole: Compared with age-matched healthy donors, untreated hematological or solid cancer patients showed higher blood TCR clonality.

A mixed TRB-A/B primer pool amplified rearranged TRB by multiplex touch-down PCR. TCRdb used MiXCR to reprocess the multiplex PCR reads, holding one entry per CDR3 protein. The table includes over 8,500 distinct CDR3 sequences, around a quarter detected once. This clonotype is medium-sized. The antigen remains undetermined. Source material: blood. This TCR came from a human donor in good health.

The CDR3 sequence is CASRKGPQVNTEAFF. The CDR3 nucleotides read TGTGCCAGTAGGAAGGGCCCGCAGGTGAACACTGAAGCTTTCTTT. The V and J genes are TRBV19 and TRBJ1-1; no clear D gene. The CDR3 is made up of 15 amino acids. CDR1 LNHDA and CDR2 SQIVND come from the germline V gene (reference sequence). Trimming stripped 6 bases from V and 0 bases from J, with 14 bases between. Together with reference TRBV19 and TRBJ1-1, the CDR3 gives the full variable domain: DGGITQSPKYLFRKEGQNVTLSCEQNLNHDAMYWYRQDPGQGLRLIYYSQIVNDFQKGDIAEGYSVSREKKESFPLTVTSAQKNPTAFYLCASRKGPQVNTEAFFGQGTRLTVV.